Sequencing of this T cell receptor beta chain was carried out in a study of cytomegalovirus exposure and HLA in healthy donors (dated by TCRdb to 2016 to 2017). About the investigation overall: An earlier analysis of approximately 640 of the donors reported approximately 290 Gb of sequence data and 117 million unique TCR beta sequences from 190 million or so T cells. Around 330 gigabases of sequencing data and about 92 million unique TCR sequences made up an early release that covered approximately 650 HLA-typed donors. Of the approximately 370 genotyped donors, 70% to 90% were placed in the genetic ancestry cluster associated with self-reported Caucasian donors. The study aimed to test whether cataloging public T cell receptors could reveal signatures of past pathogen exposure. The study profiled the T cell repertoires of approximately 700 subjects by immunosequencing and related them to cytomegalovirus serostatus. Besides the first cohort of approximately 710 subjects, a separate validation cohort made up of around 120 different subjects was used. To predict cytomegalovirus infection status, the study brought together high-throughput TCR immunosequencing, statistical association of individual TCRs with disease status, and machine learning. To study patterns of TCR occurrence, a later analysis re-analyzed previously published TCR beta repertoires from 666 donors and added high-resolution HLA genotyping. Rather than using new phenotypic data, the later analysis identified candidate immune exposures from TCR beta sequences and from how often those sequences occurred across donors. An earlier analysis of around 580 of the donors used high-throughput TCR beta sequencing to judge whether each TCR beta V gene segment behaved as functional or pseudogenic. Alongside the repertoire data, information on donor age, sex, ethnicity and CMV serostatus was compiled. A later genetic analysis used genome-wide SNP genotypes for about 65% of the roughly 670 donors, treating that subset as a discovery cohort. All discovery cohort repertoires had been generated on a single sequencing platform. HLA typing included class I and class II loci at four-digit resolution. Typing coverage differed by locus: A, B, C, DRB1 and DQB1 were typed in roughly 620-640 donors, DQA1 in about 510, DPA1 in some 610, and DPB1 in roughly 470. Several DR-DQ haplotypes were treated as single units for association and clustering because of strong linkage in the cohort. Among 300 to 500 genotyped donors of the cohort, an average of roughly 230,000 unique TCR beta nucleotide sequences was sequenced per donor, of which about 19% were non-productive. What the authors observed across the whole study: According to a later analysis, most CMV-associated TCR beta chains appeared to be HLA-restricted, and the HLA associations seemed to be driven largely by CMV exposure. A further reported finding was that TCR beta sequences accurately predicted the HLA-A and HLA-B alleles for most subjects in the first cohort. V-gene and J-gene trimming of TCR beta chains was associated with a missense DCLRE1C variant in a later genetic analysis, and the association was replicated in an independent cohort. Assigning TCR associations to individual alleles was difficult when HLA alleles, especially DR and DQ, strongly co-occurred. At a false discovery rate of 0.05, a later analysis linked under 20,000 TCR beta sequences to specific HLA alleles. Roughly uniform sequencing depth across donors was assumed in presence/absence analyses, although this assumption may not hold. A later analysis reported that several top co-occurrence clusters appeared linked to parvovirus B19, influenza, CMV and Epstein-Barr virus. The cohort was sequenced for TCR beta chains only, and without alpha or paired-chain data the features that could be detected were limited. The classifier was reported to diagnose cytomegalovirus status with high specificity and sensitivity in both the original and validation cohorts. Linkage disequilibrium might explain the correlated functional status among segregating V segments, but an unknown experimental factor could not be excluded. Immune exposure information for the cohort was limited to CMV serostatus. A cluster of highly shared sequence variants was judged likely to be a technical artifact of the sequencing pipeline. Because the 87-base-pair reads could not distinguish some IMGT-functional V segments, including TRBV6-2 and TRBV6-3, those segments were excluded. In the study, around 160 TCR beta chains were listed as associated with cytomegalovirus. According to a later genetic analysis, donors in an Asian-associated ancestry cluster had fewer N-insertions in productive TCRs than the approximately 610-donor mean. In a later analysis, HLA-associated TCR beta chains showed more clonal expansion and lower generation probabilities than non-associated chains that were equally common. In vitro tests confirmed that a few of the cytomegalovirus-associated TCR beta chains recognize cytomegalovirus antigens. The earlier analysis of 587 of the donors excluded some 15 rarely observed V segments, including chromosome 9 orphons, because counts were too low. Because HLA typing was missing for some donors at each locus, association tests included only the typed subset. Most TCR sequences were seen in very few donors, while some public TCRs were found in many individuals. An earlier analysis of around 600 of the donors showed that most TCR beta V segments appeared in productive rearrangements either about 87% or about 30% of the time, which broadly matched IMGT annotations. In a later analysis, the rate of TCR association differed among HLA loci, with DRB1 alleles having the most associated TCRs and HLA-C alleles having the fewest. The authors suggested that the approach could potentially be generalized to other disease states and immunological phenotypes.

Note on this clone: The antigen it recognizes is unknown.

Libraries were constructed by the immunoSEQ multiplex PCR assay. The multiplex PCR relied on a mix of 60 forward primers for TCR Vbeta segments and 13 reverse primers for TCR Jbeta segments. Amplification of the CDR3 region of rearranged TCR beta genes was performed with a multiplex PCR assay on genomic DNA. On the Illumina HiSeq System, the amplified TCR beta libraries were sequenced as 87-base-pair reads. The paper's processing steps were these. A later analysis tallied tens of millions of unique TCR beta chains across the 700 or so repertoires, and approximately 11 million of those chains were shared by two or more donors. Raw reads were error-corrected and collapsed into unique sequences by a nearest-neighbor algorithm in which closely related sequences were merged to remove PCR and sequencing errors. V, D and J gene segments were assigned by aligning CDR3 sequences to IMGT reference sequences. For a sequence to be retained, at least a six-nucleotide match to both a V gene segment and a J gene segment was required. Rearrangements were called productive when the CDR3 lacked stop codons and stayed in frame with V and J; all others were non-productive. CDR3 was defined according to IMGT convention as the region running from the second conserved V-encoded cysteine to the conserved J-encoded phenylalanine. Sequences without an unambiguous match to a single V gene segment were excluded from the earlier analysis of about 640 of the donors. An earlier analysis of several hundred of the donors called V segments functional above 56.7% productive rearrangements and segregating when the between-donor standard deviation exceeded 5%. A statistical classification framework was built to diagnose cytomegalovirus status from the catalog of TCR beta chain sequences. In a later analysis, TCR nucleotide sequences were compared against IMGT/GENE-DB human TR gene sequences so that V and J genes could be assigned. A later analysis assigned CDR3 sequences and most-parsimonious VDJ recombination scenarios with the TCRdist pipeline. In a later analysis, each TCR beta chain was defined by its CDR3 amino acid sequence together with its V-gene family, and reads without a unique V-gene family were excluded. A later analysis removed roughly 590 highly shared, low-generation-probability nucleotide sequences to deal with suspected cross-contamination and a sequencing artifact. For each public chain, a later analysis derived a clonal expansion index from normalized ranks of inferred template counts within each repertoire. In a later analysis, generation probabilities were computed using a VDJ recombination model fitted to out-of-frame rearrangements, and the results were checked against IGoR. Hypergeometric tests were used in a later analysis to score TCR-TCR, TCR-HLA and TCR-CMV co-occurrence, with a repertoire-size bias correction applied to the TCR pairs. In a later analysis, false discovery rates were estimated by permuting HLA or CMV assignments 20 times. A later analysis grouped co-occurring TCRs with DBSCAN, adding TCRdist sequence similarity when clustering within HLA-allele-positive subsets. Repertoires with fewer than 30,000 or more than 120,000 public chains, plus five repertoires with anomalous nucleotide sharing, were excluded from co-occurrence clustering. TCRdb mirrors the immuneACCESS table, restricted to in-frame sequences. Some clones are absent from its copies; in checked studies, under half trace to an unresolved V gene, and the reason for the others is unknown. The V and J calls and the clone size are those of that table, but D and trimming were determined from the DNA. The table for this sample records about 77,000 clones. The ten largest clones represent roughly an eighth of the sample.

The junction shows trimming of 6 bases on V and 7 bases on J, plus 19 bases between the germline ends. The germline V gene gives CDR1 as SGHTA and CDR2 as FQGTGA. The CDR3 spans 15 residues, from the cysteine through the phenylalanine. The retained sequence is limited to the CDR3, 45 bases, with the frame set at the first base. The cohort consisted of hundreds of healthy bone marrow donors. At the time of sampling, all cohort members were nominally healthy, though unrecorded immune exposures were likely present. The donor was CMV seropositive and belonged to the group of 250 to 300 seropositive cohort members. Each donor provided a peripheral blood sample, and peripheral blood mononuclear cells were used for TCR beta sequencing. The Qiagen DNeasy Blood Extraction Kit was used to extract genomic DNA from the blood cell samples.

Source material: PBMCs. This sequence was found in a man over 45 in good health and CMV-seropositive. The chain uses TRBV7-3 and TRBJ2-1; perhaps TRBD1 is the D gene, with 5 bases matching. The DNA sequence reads TGTGCCAGCAGTCTCGACAGTCTCAACTATAATGAGCAGTTCTTC. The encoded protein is CASSLDSLNYNEQFF.